The sequence of this T cell receptor (beta chain) was determined in a study of cytomegalovirus exposure and HLA in healthy donors. Trimming pared 1 base from V and 7 bases from J, leaving 5 bases between. In germline, CDR1 is SGHTA, CDR2 FQGTGA. The CDR3 is 12 amino acids. Vbeta (60) and Jbeta (13) primers were used in the PCR. Only in-frame clones appear in the TCRdb table, and some are missing; sequencing was by immunoSEQ multiplex PCR. The data contain just under 250,000 clones, around 80% of them singletons. This sequence originates from a woman between 35 and 50 years old in good health and CMV-seropositive. The V gene is TRBV7-3, the J gene TRBJ2-1; D is unclear. The sample taken for sequencing was PBMCs. The CDR3 nucleotides are TGTGCCAGCAGCTTAAATTCGAATGAGCAGTTCTTC. This translates into CASSLNSNEQFF.